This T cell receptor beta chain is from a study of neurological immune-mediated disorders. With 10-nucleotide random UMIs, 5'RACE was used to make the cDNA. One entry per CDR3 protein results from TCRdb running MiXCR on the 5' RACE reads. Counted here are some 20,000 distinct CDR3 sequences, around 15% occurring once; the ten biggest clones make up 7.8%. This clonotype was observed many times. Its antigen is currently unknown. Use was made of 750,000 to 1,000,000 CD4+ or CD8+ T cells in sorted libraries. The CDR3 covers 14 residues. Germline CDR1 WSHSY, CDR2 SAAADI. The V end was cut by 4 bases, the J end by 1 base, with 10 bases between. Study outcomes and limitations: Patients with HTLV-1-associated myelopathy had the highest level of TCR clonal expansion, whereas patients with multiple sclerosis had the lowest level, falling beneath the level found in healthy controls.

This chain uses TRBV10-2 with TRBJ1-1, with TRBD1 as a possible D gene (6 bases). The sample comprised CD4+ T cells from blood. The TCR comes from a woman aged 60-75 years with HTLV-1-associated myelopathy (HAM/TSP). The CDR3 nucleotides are TGCGCCAGCAGTGTGACGGACAGGAACACTGAAGCTTTCTTT. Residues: CASSVTDRNTEAFF.